This T cell receptor beta chain is drawn from a study of blood T cells in healthy people across ages. This clonotype was counted at least ten times. Using a J-beta primer mix together with a sample-barcoded 5' primer, a second PCR was run for about 6 to 11 cycles. Each CDR3 protein is one row after TCRdb ran MiXCR on the 5' RACE reads. The sample records hundreds of thousands of distinct CDR3 sequences, under 30% being singletons. Trimming pared 6 bases from V and 5 bases from J, leaving 10 bases between. The germline gives CDR1 DFQATT, CDR2 SNEGSKA (reference sequence). The CDR3 runs 11 residues. The rearrangement links TRBV20-1 to TRBJ2-5; D is unclear. The TCR sequence derives from a woman of 80 years or more in good health. The material sequenced was blood. The CDR3 DNA reads as TGCAGTGCCCCGGGCTGGGAGACCCAGTACTTC. Translating gives CSAPGWETQYF.